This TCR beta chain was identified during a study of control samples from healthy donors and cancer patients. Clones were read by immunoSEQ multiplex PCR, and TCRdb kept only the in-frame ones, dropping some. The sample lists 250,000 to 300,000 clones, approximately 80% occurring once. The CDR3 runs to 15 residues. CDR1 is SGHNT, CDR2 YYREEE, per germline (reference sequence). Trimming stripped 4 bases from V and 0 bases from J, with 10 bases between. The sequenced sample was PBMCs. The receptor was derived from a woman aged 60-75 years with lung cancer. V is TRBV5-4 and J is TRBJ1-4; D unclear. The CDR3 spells CASSRFGTTNEKLFF. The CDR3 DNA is TGTGCCAGCAGCCGTTTCGGGACAACTAATGAAAAACTGTTTTTT.